These 20 T cell receptor beta chains share one sample of origin, sequenced in a study of cytomegalovirus exposure and HLA in healthy donors. The PCR employed 60 Vbeta primers together with 13 Jbeta primers. Measured with immunoSEQ multiplex PCR; TCRdb has only the in-frame clones, and not every one. The sample holds 150,000 to 200,000 clones; about 81% are singletons and the top ten take 1.9%. The sample consisted of PBMCs. Receptors were obtained from a woman aged 18-29 years in good health and CMV-seronegative.

The V and J genes are TRBV5-1 and TRBJ1-3; no definite D call. The length of the CDR3 is 13 residues. Trimming removed 0 bases from V and 4 bases from J, with 5 bases in between. In germline, CDR1 is SGHRS, CDR2 YFSETQ. CDR3 bases: TGCGCCAGCAGCTTGGCAGGCGGAAACACCATATATTTT. Its protein product is CASSLAGGNTIYF.

This sequence joins TRBV5-1 and TRBJ2-5; D is perhaps TRBD2 (6 bases). This CDR3 region has 14 residues. Germline lookup yields CDR1 SGHRS and CDR2 YFSETQ. V lost 1 base, J lost 2 bases, and 9 bases lay in between. This CDR3 is CASSLWDFQETQYF. In DNA form, the CDR3 reads TGCGCCAGCAGCTTGTGGGACTTTCAAGAGACCCAGTACTTC.

V and J are TRBV7-8 and TRBJ2-1; 9 bases match TRBD2. The CDR3 sequence is 17 residues long. In germline, CDR1 is SGHVS, CDR2 FQNEAQ. V gave up 0 bases and J gave up 4 bases; unmatched junction bases: 7. In DNA, the CDR3 is TGTGCCAGCAGCTTAGCGCCTGAAGCGGGGGGTTACAATGAGCAGTTCTTC. This encodes CASSLAPEAGGYNEQFF.

This clone was seen a few times. The V call is TRBV27, the J call TRBJ2-2; tentatively, D is TRBD1 (5 bases). The CDR3 contains 14 residues. The V gene lost 0 bases and the J gene lost 3 bases, with 5 bases spanning the gap. Germline CDR1 reads MNHEY; CDR2 reads SMNVEV (reference sequence). The CDR3 bases are TGTGCCAGCAGTTTATCCAGGGACACCGGGGAGCTGTTTTTT. This codes for CASSLSRDTGELFF.

The gene calls are TRBV7-9 and TRBJ1-2; a weak D match, TRBD1 (6 bases). Germline lookup yields CDR1 SEHNR and CDR2 FQNEAQ (reference sequence). Deletions cut 5 bases from V and 4 bases from J, with 17 bases between. The CDR3 runs 15 residues. The CDR3 region is CASSTYRGALYGYTF. CDR3 DNA sequence: TGTGCCAGCAGCACCTACCGGGGGGCTCTCTATGGCTACACCTTC.

The rearrangement uses TRBV6-1 and TRBJ2-7; possibly TRBD2 for D (5 bases). Between the trimmed V and J ends, which lost 2 bases and 5 bases, there was a span of 22 bases. The CDR3 contains 17 residues. Per germline, CDR1 MNHNS and CDR2 SASEGT. The CDR3 loop is CASSEKWLTEVPNEQYF. In nucleotides, the CDR3 is TGTGCCAGCAGTGAAAAGTGGCTGACGGAGGTGCCCAACGAGCAGTACTTC.

The table lists this clone with a count of one. The chain combines TRBV19 with TRBJ1-1; 9 bases line up with TRBD1. CDR1 LNHDA and CDR2 SQIVND come from the germline V gene (reference sequence). CDR3 length equals 14 residues. V was pared by 8 bases and J by 5 bases, with 9 bases of the junction left unmatched. The CDR3 nucleotides read TGTGCCAGTGGATTACAGGGGGCGAGGACTGAAGCTTTCTTT. Amino acids: CASGLQGARTEAFF.

The chain links TRBV2 to TRBJ2-7, with 8 nucleotides matching TRBD1. The CDR3 sequence is 12 residues long. J was trimmed by 5 bases and V by 7 bases; bases with no gene match: 4. Germline CDR1 and CDR2: SNHLY and FYNNEI. The CDR3 sequence is CASTLQGDEQYF. CDR3 DNA sequence: TGTGCCAGCACTCTACAGGGGGACGAGCAGTACTTC.

On this clone itself: The same CDR3 arises from other DNA sequences in this sample as well. The chain carries TRBV7-9 and TRBJ1-6; no firm D call. There are 14 residues in the CDR3. The ends were cut back, 1 base at V and 4 bases at J, with 5 bases in the middle. Germline assignment: CDR1 SEHNR and CDR2 FQNEAQ (reference sequence). The CDR3 here is CASSLEQYNSPLHF. The CDR3 nucleotides are TGTGCCAGCAGCTTAGAACAATATAATTCACCCCTCCACTTT.

The gene calls are TRBV7-3 and TRBJ2-1; 7 bases fit TRBD2. The V segment lost 6 bases and the J segment 5 bases; nucleotides outside the gene matches: 7. CDR3 length: 14 residues. Germline values: CDR1 SGHTA, CDR2 FQGTGA. The CDR3 DNA reads as TGTGCCAGCAGTCAGAGCGGGGAAAACAATGAGCAGTTCTTC. Encoded protein: CASSQSGENNEQFF.

The CDR3 DNA reads as TGTGCCAGCAGTGAAAGCAGGGGGGACTATGGCTACACCTTC. The encoded protein is CASSESRGDYGYTF. This chain connects TRBV6-5 to TRBJ1-2; the match to TRBD1 covers 7 bases. Germline V gene sequence: CDR1 MNHEY, CDR2 SVGAGI. The CDR3 has 14 amino acids. Unmatched junction bases numbered 6, after V lost 5 bases and J lost 3 bases.

This clone was picked up a small number of times. The chain carries TRBV7-8 and TRBJ2-2, with TRBD2 matching 10 bases. The CDR3 has 18 residues. The germline V gene has CDR1 SGHVS and CDR2 FQNEAQ. Trimming cost V 7 bases and J 2 bases; bases outside gene matches: 13. Here the CDR3 DNA reads TGTGCCAGCACCCTATCCACTACTAGCGGGGTAAACACCGGGGAGCTGTTTTTT. Translating it yields CASTLSTTSGVNTGELFF.

This clone showed up just a few times. The CDR3 sequence is CAWSRVDSSGANVLTF. Written as DNA, the CDR3 is TGTGCCTGGAGCCGAGTTGATAGCTCTGGGGCCAACGTCCTGACTTTC. The V call is TRBV30, the J call TRBJ2-6; D uncertain. Germline V CDR1 and CDR2: GTSNPN, SVGIG (reference sequence). The CDR3 is made up of 16 amino acids. V was clipped by 3 bases and J by 0 bases, with 12 bases between them.

Turning to this clone: One end of the junction is discordant with germline, which a read error may explain. This rearrangement joins TRBV14 to TRBJ2-7, with D perhaps matching TRBD1 (5 bases). Germline CDR1 is SGHDN and CDR2 is FVKESK. The CDR3 runs to 13 residues. The CDR3 DNA reads TGTGCCAGCAGCCGGCTAGTCACACAGGAGCGGTACTTC. Protein product: CASSRLVTQERYF.

The rearrangement links TRBV9 to TRBJ2-5; D remains ambiguous. Germline assignment: CDR1 SGDLS and CDR2 YYNGEE. The CDR3 runs 15 residues. Trimming left V 5 bases short and J 5 bases short, with 19 bases between. The CDR3 protein is CASSPEESRTETQYF. In nucleotides, the CDR3 is TGTGCCAGCAGTCCCGAGGAGTCCAGAACGGAGACCCAGTACTTC.

With respect to this clone: Germline is not matched at one junction end, which may reflect a read error. V gene TRBV7-9 combines with J gene TRBJ2-5; 8 bases are a match to TRBD2. CDR1 is SEHNR and CDR2 is FQNEAQ in the germline V gene (reference sequence). The CDR3 contains 15 residues. The DNA of the CDR3 is TGTTCCAGCAGCCCCAGCCAGCGGGAGCAAGAGACCCAGTACTTC. Its translation is CSSSPSQREQETQYF.

The V call is TRBV5-1, the J call TRBJ2-2, with TRBD2 matching over 7 bases. The CDR3 runs to 16 residues. The germline V gene encodes CDR1 SGHRS and CDR2 YFSETQ. V was pared by 5 bases and J by 5 bases, with 12 bases of the junction left unmatched. The CDR3 sequence: CASRVLERGGTGELFF. Here the CDR3 DNA reads TGCGCCAGCAGAGTTTTAGAGCGGGGAGGAACCGGGGAGCTGTTTTTT.

V usage is TRBV7-8 and J usage is TRBJ2-3, with D possibly being TRBD2 (6 bases). The CDR3 is 16 residues long. V shed 5 bases and J shed 0 bases, with 15 bases lying between them. Germline lookup yields CDR1 SGHVS and CDR2 FQNEAQ. The CDR3, as DNA: TGTGCCAGCAGCACGCCCCAGCGGGTTAGCACAGATACGCAGTATTTT. This gives the protein CASSTPQRVSTDTQYF. The whole variable domain, filled in from reference TRBV7-8 and TRBJ2-3, reads GAGVSQSPRYKVAKRGQDVALRCDPISGHVSLFWYQQALGQGPEFLTYFQNEAQLDKSGLPSDRFFAERPEGSVSTLKIQRTQQEDSAVYLCASSTPQRVSTDTQYFGPGTRLTVL.

The V and J genes are TRBV6-1 and TRBJ1-5; D unresolved. This CDR3 has 15 amino acids. In germline, CDR1 is MNHNS, CDR2 SASEGT. V lost 2 bases and J 1 base, leaving 9 bases between the germline ends. CDR3 bases: TGTGCCAGCAGTGAACGGGGTTTGAGCAATCAGCCCCAGCATTTT. Translation gives CASSERGLSNQPQHF.

The chain employs TRBV30 and TRBJ1-2; D is perhaps TRBD1 (5 bases). In germline, CDR1 is GTSNPN, CDR2 SVGIG (reference sequence). The V and J ends lost 3 bases and 4 bases respectively, with 12 bases between them. The CDR3 consists of 13 residues. CDR3 nucleotide sequence: TGTGCCTGGAGGGGACTTGCTAGCTATGGCTACACCTTC. It is translated as CAWRGLASYGYTF.